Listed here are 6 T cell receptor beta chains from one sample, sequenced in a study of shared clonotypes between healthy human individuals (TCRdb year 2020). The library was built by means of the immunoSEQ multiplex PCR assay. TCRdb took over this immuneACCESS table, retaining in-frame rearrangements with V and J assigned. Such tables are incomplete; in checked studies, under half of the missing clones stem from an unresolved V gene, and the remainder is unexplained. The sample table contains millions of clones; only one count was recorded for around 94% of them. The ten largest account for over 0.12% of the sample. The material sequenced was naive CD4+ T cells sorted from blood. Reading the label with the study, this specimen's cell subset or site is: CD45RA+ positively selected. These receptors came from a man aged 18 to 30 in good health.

CDR3 sequence: CASSYEVYEQYF. The CDR3, as DNA: TGTGCCAGCAGTTATGAAGTCTACGAGCAGTACTTC. The chain has TRBV6-5 and TRBJ2-7; D is unclear. V lost 3 bases, J lost 3 bases, and 6 bases lay in between. Germline V CDR1 and CDR2: MNHEY, SVGAGI. There are 12 residues in the CDR3.

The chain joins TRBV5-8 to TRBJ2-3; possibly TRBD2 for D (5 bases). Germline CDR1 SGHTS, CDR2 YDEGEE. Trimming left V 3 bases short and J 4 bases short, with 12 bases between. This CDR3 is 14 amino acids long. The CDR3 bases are TGTGCCAGCAGCTCGACTAACTCTCCAGATACGCAGTATTTT. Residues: CASSSTNSPDTQYF.

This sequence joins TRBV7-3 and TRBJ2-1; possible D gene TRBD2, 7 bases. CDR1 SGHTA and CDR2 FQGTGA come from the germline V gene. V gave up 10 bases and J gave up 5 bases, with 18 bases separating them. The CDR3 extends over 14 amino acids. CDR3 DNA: TGTGCCACCGCGGCGGGGGCAGCCAACAATGAGCAGTTCTTC. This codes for CATAAGAANNEQFF.

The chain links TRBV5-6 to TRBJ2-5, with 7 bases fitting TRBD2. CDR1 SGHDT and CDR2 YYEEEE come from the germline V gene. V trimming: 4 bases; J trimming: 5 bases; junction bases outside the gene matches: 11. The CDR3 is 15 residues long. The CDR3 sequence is CASSTAGGRQETQYF. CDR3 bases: TGTGCCAGCAGCACCGCCGGGGGGAGACAGGAGACCCAGTACTTC.

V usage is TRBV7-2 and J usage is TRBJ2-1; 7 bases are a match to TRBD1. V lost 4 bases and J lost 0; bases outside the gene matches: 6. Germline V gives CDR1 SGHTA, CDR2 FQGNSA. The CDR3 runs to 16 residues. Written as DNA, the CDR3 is TGTGCCAGCAGCTCCGCCGGGACAGACTCCTACAATGAGCAGTTCTTC. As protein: CASSSAGTDSYNEQFF.

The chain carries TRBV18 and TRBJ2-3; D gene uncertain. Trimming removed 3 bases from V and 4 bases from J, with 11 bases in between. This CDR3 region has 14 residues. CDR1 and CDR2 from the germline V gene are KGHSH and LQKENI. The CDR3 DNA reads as TGTGCCAGCTCACCGCTAGAATTGGCAGATACGCAGTATTTT. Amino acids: CASSPLELADTQYF.